This passage covers 25 T cell receptor beta chains from one sample sequenced in a study of blood T cell repertoires in COVID-19. Data came from immunoSEQ multiplex PCR; TCRdb stores just in-frame clones and leaves some out. Counted here are 110,000 to 150,000 clones, approximately 85% occurring once; the ten biggest clones make up 2.5% to 3%. Material for sequencing was peripheral blood. These receptors were collected from a man aged 50 or older with acute or convalescent COVID-19.

The rearrangement joins TRBV30 to TRBJ2-2; 7 bases align to TRBD1. The V segment lost 3 bases and the J segment 8 bases; nucleotides outside the gene matches: 9. CDR1 is GTSNPN, CDR2 SVGIG, per germline (reference sequence). The CDR3 is 14 amino acids. CDR3 sequence reads: CAWRGRQGGGELFF. CDR3 bases: TGTGCCTGGAGAGGAAGACAGGGCGGTGGGGAGCTGTTTTTT.

The chain has TRBV7-9 and TRBJ1-1; 9 positions agree with TRBD1. V was pared by 1 base and J by 4 bases, with 1 base of the junction left unmatched. Germline V gene sequence: CDR1 SEHNR, CDR2 FQNEAQ (reference sequence). CDR3 size: 14 residues. CDR3 residues: CASSLGTGVTEAFF. CDR3 sequence (DNA): TGTGCCAGCAGCTTAGGGACAGGGGTCACTGAAGCTTTCTTT.

The rearrangement joins TRBV14 to TRBJ1-1; 8 bases are shared with TRBD1. Germline V gene lookup returns CDR1 SGHDN and CDR2 FVKESK. This CDR3 has 15 amino acids. J was trimmed by 4 bases and V by 4 bases; bases with no gene match: 8. The CDR3 nucleotides are TGTGCCAGCAGCCGACAGGGGCGGCCGAGCACTGAAGCTTTCTTT. Translated, it gives CASSRQGRPSTEAFF.

As regards this clone: This same CDR3 is encoded by further DNA sequences in the sample. The chain couples TRBV5-5 to TRBJ1-1, with D possibly being TRBD1 (5 bases). V was pared by 1 base and J by 4 bases, with 8 bases between. This CDR3 has 13 amino acids. Germline-derived CDR1 and CDR2 are SGHKS and YYEKEE (reference sequence). The CDR3 sequence: CASSLRGGTEAFF. The DNA of the CDR3 is TGTGCCAGCAGCTTGCGCGGGGGCACTGAAGCTTTCTTT.

As for this clone: Relative to the germline gene, one junction end is altered; a read error may explain this. V gene TRBV6-5 combines with J gene TRBJ1-2; TRBD1 matches 7 bases. The germline CDR1 and CDR2 sequences are MNHEY and SVGAGI. The CDR3 has 14 amino acids. The CDR3 DNA sequence: TGTGCCAGCAGTTACATGGCCTCCGGGGGACAGCCGGACTTC. Protein sequence: CASSYMASGGQPDF.

V usage is TRBV5-1 and J usage is TRBJ2-1, with a tentative D call TRBD2 (6 bases). The CDR3 totals 14 residues. V gave up 7 bases and J gave up 0 bases, with 11 bases separating them. CDR1 and CDR2 (germline): SGHRS, YFSETQ. CDR3 nucleotide sequence: TGCGCCAGCTATACTAGCTCCTCCTACAATGAGCAGTTCTTC. Encoded protein: CASYTSSSYNEQFF.

This chain connects TRBV29-1 to TRBJ2-1; 8 bases are a match to TRBD2. CDR1 is SQVTM and CDR2 is ANQGSEA in the germline V gene. The V and J ends lost 6 bases and 0 bases, in that order; junction bases with no gene match: 1. The CDR3 totals 13 residues. The chain's CDR3 is CSVSGSSYNEQFF. The DNA for the CDR3 is TGCAGCGTGAGCGGGAGCTCCTACAATGAGCAGTTCTTC.

This sequence joins TRBV6-5 and TRBJ1-1; D uncertain. The ends were cut back, 4 bases at V and 2 bases at J, with 8 bases in the middle. The CDR3 sequence is 13 residues long. In germline, CDR1 is MNHEY, CDR2 SVGAGI. CDR3 sequence reads: CASSFRINTEAFF. In DNA, the CDR3 is TGTGCCAGCAGTTTTAGAATAAACACTGAAGCTTTCTTT.

The chain is built from TRBV27 and TRBJ1-2; 7 bases are a match to TRBD1. Germline values: CDR1 MNHEY, CDR2 SMNVEV (reference sequence). V was clipped by 11 bases and J by 6 bases; unmatched bases: 9. The CDR3 is made up of 12 amino acids. In DNA form, the CDR3 reads TGTGCCTGCTACAGGGGTGGGAATGGCTACACCTTC. Residues: CACYRGGNGYTF.

The V gene is TRBV6-5, the J gene TRBJ1-1; perhaps TRBD1 as D (5 bases). This CDR3 has 14 amino acids. V was cut by 5 bases and J by 0 bases, with 10 bases left in between. Germline-derived CDR1 and CDR2 are MNHEY and SVGAGI. CDR3 DNA sequence: TGTGCCAGCAGTACGACAGAGATGAACACTGAAGCTTTCTTT. Translating gives CASSTTEMNTEAFF.

This rearrangement joins TRBV19 to TRBJ1-5, with TRBD1 as a possible D gene (6 bases). The CDR3 spans 11 residues. Germline assignment: CDR1 LNHDA and CDR2 SQIVND (reference sequence). The V end was cut by 3 bases, the J end by 11 bases, with 8 bases between. CDR3 DNA: TGTGCCAGTAGTATCGGACAGTCCCAGCATTTT. Encoded protein: CASSIGQSQHF.

The V gene is TRBV28, the J gene TRBJ1-1; D is undetermined. Trimming pared 2 bases from V and 7 bases from J, leaving 11 bases between. The germline V gene has CDR1 MDHEN and CDR2 SYDVKM. The CDR3 contains 13 residues. This CDR3 is CASSLKLPGEAFF. CDR3 nucleotide sequence: TGTGCCAGCAGTTTAAAGCTACCTGGTGAAGCTTTCTTT.

This chain joins TRBV10-2 and TRBJ1-5; D call uncertain. The CDR3 extends over 15 amino acids. Germline lookup yields CDR1 WSHSY and CDR2 SAAADI. The ends were cut back, 6 bases at V and 2 bases at J, with 14 bases in the middle. The CDR3 protein is CASSPFTAGNQPQHF. The DNA for the CDR3 is TGCGCCAGCAGCCCCTTCACGGCGGGCAATCAGCCCCAGCATTTT.

This chain connects TRBV12-5 to TRBJ2-2; D is perhaps TRBD1 (6 bases). Deletions cut 6 bases from V and 0 bases from J, with 11 bases between. The CDR3 consists of 15 residues. CDR1 LGHNT and CDR2 FRNRAP come from the germline V gene. CDR3 sequence reads: CASGAQGANTGELFF. For the CDR3, the DNA is TGTGCTAGTGGGGCACAGGGAGCGAACACCGGGGAGCTGTTTTTT.

The sample holds one count of this clone. V is TRBV3-1 (or the pseudogene TRBV3-2) and J is TRBJ2-7, with D unclear. The CDR3 covers 11 residues. The germline CDR1 and CDR2 sequences are LGHDT and YNNKEL (reference sequence). The germline V and J ends were trimmed by 3 bases and 7 bases, with 7 bases remaining between them. The CDR3 bases are TGTGCCAGCAGCCAGGTGCGGGAGCAGTACTTC. Encoded protein: CASSQVREQYF.

This chain connects TRBV5-4 to TRBJ1-3, with D unclear. Looked up from germline, CDR1 is SGHNT and CDR2 is YYREEE (reference sequence). CDR3 length: 15 amino acids. Trimming took off 0 bases at V and 4 bases at J, with 11 bases between the two ends. The CDR3 loop reads CASSLDPQQGNTIYF. The CDR3 DNA reads as TGTGCCAGCAGCTTGGATCCCCAACAGGGAAACACCATATATTTT.

The rearrangement joins TRBV11-3 to TRBJ2-7; weak D call: TRBD2 (5 bases). CDR3 size: 16 residues. Trimming stripped 0 bases from V and 4 bases from J, with 16 bases between. Germline-derived CDR1 and CDR2 are SGHNT and YENEEA. CDR3 residues: CASSLDRGDLGYEQYF. In DNA, the CDR3 is TGTGCCAGCAGCTTAGATCGGGGAGATTTGGGGTACGAGCAGTACTTC.

The CDR3 sequence is CASSRGTSERRADTQYF. The CDR3 nucleotides read TGTGCCAGCAGTCGAGGGACTAGCGAAAGGAGGGCAGATACGCAGTATTTT. The rearrangement uses TRBV6-6 and TRBJ2-3; 10 nucleotides align to TRBD2. This CDR3 comprises 17 residues. Germline CDR1 MNHNY, CDR2 SVGAGI (reference sequence). With 5 bases clipped from V and 4 bases from J, the junction kept 12 bases outside the gene matches.

CDR3 amino acids: CASSENLGGAPYF. DNA of the CDR3: TGTGCCAGCAGTGAGAACTTAGGGGGGGCCCCGTACTTC. The chain uses TRBV2 and TRBJ2-7, with D tentatively TRBD2 (7 bases). The CDR3 length is 13 residues. From germline, CDR1 is SNHLY and CDR2 FYNNEI. V lost 3 bases and J lost 12, with 18 bases in between.

The chain has TRBV7-9 and TRBJ1-5; D uncertain. V lost 4 bases, J lost 7 bases, and 14 bases lay in between. This CDR3 comprises 14 residues. The germline V gene has CDR1 SEHNR and CDR2 FQNEAQ (reference sequence). Written as DNA, the CDR3 is TGTGCCAGCAGCTCCCTCATGGGGAGCCAGCCCCAGCATTTT. Its translation: CASSSLMGSQPQHF.

The rearrangement links TRBV5-1 to TRBJ2-7; TRBD2 aligns across 12 bases. The CDR3 is made up of 19 amino acids. The germline V gene has CDR1 SGHRS and CDR2 YFSETQ. After removal of 4 bases from V and 3 bases from J, the junction contained 17 bases not matched to a gene. CDR3 amino acids: CASSRSTSGRKRLGYEQYF. The DNA for the CDR3 is TGCGCCAGCAGCCGCTCGACTAGCGGGAGAAAAAGGCTCGGCTACGAGCAGTACTTC. Variable domain in full (rest from reference TRBV5-1 and TRBJ2-7): KAGVTQTPRYLIKTRGQQVTLSCSPISGHRSVSWYQQTPGQGLQFLFEYFSETQRNKGNFPGRFSGRQFSNSRSEMNVSTLELGDSALYLCASSRSTSGRKRLGYEQYFGPGTRLTVT.

The V gene is TRBV6-1, the J gene TRBJ2-7, with D maybe TRBD2 (5 bases). V lost 1 base to trimming and J lost 2 bases, with 9 bases between them. The V gene's germline CDR1 is MNHNS and CDR2 SASEGT. The length of the CDR3 is 14 residues. The CDR3 protein is CASSEVPGTYEQYF. The CDR3 DNA sequence: TGTGCCAGCAGTGAAGTCCCGGGAACCTACGAGCAGTACTTC.

J is TRBJ1-5 and V is TRBV19, with D hard to call. V was clipped by 3 bases and J by 1 base, with 7 bases between them. Germline-derived CDR1 and CDR2 are LNHDA and SQIVND (reference sequence). This CDR3 contains 14 residues. CDR3 amino acids: CASSIVRSNQPQHF. The CDR3 nucleotides read TGTGCCAGTAGTATTGTACGGAGCAATCAGCCCCAGCATTTT.

The V gene is TRBV2, the J gene TRBJ1-6, with no clear D. The V and J ends lost 4 bases and 12 bases respectively, with 7 bases between them. CDR3 length equals 11 residues. Germline V lookup: CDR1 SNHLY, CDR2 FYNNEI. For the CDR3, the DNA is TGTGCCAGCAGTGGAGAGGAACCCCTCCACTTT. It is translated as CASSGEEPLHF.

The chain employs TRBV7-9 and TRBJ1-2; a weak D match, TRBD1 (6 bases). The CDR3 covers 13 residues. V dropped 5 bases and J dropped 6 bases, with 13 bases sitting between them. Germline-derived CDR1 and CDR2 are SEHNR and FQNEAQ (reference sequence). The chain's CDR3 is CASSPLTGNGYTF. Here the CDR3 DNA reads TGTGCCAGCAGCCCCCTAACAGGGAATGGCTACACCTTC.